The TCR beta chain described here comes from a study of lung T cells in sarcoidosis with Löfgren's syndrome. In the case of this clonotype: Its antigen is unknown.

Germline loops: CDR1 MNHNY, CDR2 SVGAGI (reference sequence). This CDR3 region has 16 residues. V was pared by 3 bases and J by 5 bases, with 20 bases between. General observations from the study: Multiple Löfgren's syndrome patients reportedly shared TRAV12-1 and TRBV2 CDR3 motifs.

Each CDR3 protein is one row after TCRdb ran MiXCR on the reads. The sample yields fewer than 3,000 distinct CDR3 sequences, less than 35% seen once. This clonotype originated in a human donor with sarcoidosis (Löfgren's syndrome or another form), or a control subject (not recorded which). The V gene is TRBV6-6, the J gene TRBJ2-7; tentatively, D is TRBD2 (7 bases). The sequenced sample consisted of CD4+ T cells from bronchoalveolar lavage. This chain's CDR3 is CASSYGLGGVGNEQYF. The CDR3 DNA reads as TGTGCCAGCAGTTATGGACTAGGGGGTGTGGGTAACGAGCAGTACTTC.